The present TCR beta chain was sequenced within a study of blood T cells in healthy people across ages. Using a J-beta primer mix together with a sample-barcoded 5' primer, a second PCR was run for roughly 6 to 12 cycles. TCRdb re-called the 5' RACE reads through MiXCR, storing one row per CDR3 protein. The sample consists of about 800,000 distinct CDR3 sequences, roughly 25% of them appearing once. Germline CDR1 reads LNHDA; CDR2 reads SQIVND (reference sequence). The CDR3 contains 19 residues. V lost 5 bases to trimming and J lost 2 bases; unmatched junction nucleotides: 12. This sample also appeared in a second study, on T cells of mothers and their children.

The receptor comes from a boy aged 5-17 years in good health. The sequencing input was blood. This sequence joins TRBV19 and TRBJ2-1, with 13 bases that match TRBD2. CDR3: CASSRTGTSGVVAYNEQFF. CDR3 DNA: TGTGCCAGTAGTCGCACCGGGACTAGCGGGGTCGTTGCCTACAATGAGCAGTTCTTC.